This T cell receptor (beta chain) derives from a study of blood T cell repertoires in COVID-19. CDR3 length: 16 amino acids. Germline V gene lookup returns CDR1 SGHNT and CDR2 YYREEE (reference sequence). J was trimmed by 0 bases and V by 0 bases; bases with no gene match: 4. Only in-frame clones appear in the TCRdb table, and some are missing; sequencing was by immunoSEQ multiplex PCR. Of 70,000 to 95,000 clones in the sample, roughly 82% were seen once. This clonotype was obtained from a woman aged 45-60 years with acute or convalescent COVID-19. This chain joins TRBV5-4 and TRBJ2-5, with TRBD2 matching over 8 bases. Sequenced input: peripheral blood. CDR3 nucleotides: TGTGCCAGCAGCTTGGCGGGACTAGGGTACCAAGAGACCCAGTACTTC. Translating gives CASSLAGLGYQETQYF.